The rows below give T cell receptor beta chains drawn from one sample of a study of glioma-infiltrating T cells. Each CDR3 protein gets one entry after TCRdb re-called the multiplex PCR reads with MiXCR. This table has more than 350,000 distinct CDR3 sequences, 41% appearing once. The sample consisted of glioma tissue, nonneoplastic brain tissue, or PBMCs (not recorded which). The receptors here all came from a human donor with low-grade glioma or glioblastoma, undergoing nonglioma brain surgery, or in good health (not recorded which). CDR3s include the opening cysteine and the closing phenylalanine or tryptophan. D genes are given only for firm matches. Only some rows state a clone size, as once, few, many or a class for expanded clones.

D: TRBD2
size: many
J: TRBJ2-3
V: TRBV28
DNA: TGTGCCAGCAGTCCCTCGGATATAGCGGGGTACACAGATACGCAGTATTTT
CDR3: CASSPSDIAGYTDTQYF

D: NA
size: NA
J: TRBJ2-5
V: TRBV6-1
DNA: TGTGCCAGCAGTTCAAGGGCCCTCCAAGAGACCAAGTACTTC
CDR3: CASSSRALQETKYF

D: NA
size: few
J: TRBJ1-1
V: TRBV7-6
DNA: TGTGCCAGCAGCGCAGGGGAAACTGAAGCTTTCTTT
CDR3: CASSAGETEAFF

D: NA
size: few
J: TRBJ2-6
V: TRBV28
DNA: TGTGCCAGCAGTTCGGACAGCTCTGGGGCCAACGTCCTGACTTTC
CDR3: CASSSDSSGANVLTF

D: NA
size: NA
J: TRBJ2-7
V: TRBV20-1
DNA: TGCAGTGCTAGAGATTCTTTCAGGGACTACGAGCAGTACTTC
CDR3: CSARDSFRDYEQYF

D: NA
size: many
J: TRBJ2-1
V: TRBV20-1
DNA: TGCAGTGCTAGACGGCCCACCTACAATGAGCAGTTCTTC
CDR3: CSARRPTYNEQFF

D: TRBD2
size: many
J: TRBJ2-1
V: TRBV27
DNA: TGTGCCAGCAGTCCCCCCCTGGGACTAGCCCGTGAGCAGTTCTTC
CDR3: CASSPPLGLAREQFF

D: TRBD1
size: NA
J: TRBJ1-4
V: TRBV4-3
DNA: TGCGCCAGCAGCCAAGAGGGACAGGGGGCTAATGAAAAACTGTTTTTT
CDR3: CASSQEGQGANEKLFF

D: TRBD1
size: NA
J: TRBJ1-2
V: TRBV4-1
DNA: TGCGCCAGCAGACAGGCAGGGGGTGCCTACGGCTACACCTTC
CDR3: CASRQAGGAYGYTF

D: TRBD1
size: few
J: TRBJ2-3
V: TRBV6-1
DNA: TGTGCCAGCAGCCCGGCGGCAGGGGGCATGGATACGCAGTATTTT
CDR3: CASSPAAGGMDTQYF

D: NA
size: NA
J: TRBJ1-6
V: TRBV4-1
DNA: TGCGCCAGCAGCCAAGATTTGGGATCACACCTCCACTTT
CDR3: CASSQDLGSHLHF

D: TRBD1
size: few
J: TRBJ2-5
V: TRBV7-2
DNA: TGTGCCACGCGGACAGGCCCTTACCAAGAGACCCAGTACTTC
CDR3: CATRTGPYQETQYF

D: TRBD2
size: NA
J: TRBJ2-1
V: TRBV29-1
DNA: TGCAGCGCCCCCCGGCGGGGGGGAGGTAATGAGCAGTTCTTC
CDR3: CSAPRRGGGNEQFF

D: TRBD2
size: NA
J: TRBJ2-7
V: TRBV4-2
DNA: TGTGCCAGCAGACACCAAGGACTAGCTTCCTACGAGCAGTACTTC
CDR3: CASRHQGLASYEQYF

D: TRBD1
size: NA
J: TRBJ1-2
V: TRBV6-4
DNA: TGTGCCAGCAGCAGGACAGGGATTTATGGCTACACCTTC
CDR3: CASSRTGIYGYTF

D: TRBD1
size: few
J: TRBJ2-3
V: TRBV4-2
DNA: TGTGCCAGCAGCCTCCTACGGACAGGCCCGCAGTATTTT
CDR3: CASSLLRTGPQYF

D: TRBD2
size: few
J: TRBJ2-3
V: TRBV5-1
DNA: TGCGCCAGCAGCTTCGTAGCGGGACCCACAGATACGCAGTATTTT
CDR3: CASSFVAGPTDTQYF

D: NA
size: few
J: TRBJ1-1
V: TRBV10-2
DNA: TGCGCCAGCAGAGTCGGGCAGCAGAACACTGAAGCTTTCTTT
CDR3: CASRVGQQNTEAFF